Detailed here is one TCR beta chain. The antigen is not known. Repertoires were generated with immunoSEQ multiplex PCR, while TCRdb's copy carries only in-frame clones and drops some. The table shows about 680,000 clones, with 92% occurring only once. Terminally differentiated effector memory CD45RA+ cells were left out of the naive CD8 fraction, which was CD45RO-negative and positively selected for CCR7. CDR1 and CDR2 (germline): SGHRS, YFSETQ. The CDR3 extends over 13 amino acids. The V gene lost 0 bases and the J gene lost 5 bases, with 9 bases spanning the gap. This entry belongs to a study of shared clonotypes between healthy human individuals. General study findings and limits: The donor pool, a small one, limited the genetic and exposure-history diversity represented. Shared across a few donors were about 4.6% of the naive CD4 clonotypes.

This sequence was found in a man aged 25-40 years in good health. This rearrangement joins TRBV5-1 to TRBJ2-7, with a possible D match to TRBD2 (5 bases). The sequenced sample consisted of naive CD8+ T cells sorted from blood. The CDR3, as DNA: TGCGCCAGCAGCTTGGTAAACGGGGACGAGCAGTACTTC. It specifies CASSLVNGDEQYF.